The 5 T cell receptor beta chains below come from one sample, sequenced in a study of T cell repertoires in cytomegalovirus infection. TCRdb reanalysed the reads using MiXCR and keeps one entry per CDR3 protein. The table has just over 300,000 distinct CDR3 sequences, 17% seen once. Source material: PBMCs. These receptors were obtained from a human donor in good health (CMV status not recorded). Some clones in this sample may be carry-over from other donors' samples.

This clonotype has at least ten counts. The rearrangement links TRBV7-2 to TRBJ2-1; TRBD1 or TRBD2 may be the D gene (6 bases each). Trimming left V 6 bases short and J 5 bases short, with 14 bases between. CDR1 and CDR2 (germline): SGHTA, FQGNSA. The CDR3 is 14 amino acids. In nucleotides, the CDR3 is TGTGCCAGCAGGGGTTGGGGGGCAGACAATGAGCAGTTCTTC. Amino acids: CASRGWGADNEQFF.

The table lists this clonotype with a few counts. The V call is TRBV20-1, the J call TRBJ1-1; D is uncertain. Germline V gene data show CDR1 as DFQATT and CDR2 as SNEGSKA (reference sequence). The germline V and J ends were trimmed by 0 bases and 11 bases, with 13 bases remaining between them. The CDR3 contains 12 residues. This CDR3 reads CSARDLGSAAFF. CDR3 DNA: TGCAGTGCTAGAGATTTAGGGTCAGCGGCTTTCTTT.

This clonotype occurred a few times. The chain recombines TRBV12-3 or TRBV12-4 with TRBJ1-5, with no clear D. This CDR3 spans 13 amino acids. Deletions cut 3 bases from V and 7 bases from J, with 10 bases between. The CDR3 reads CASSLTPGQPQHF. DNA for the CDR3: TGTGCCAGCAGTTTGACACCGGGGCAGCCCCAGCATTTT.

This chain links TRBV27 with TRBJ1-5, with 9 nucleotides matching TRBD1. The CDR3 contains 15 residues. Germline values: CDR1 MNHEY, CDR2 SMNVEV (reference sequence). V lost 6 bases to trimming and J lost 5 bases; unmatched junction nucleotides: 8. CDR3 in amino acids: CASSEGQGADQPQHF. CDR3 in DNA: TGTGCCAGCAGCGAGGGACAGGGAGCGGATCAGCCCCAGCATTTT.

The chain carries TRBV15 and TRBJ1-2; the D is unclear. The CDR3 has 13 residues. The V end was cut by 0 bases, the J end by 8 bases, with 10 bases between. Per germline, CDR1 LNHNV and CDR2 YYDKDF (reference sequence). This CDR3 reads CATSRDRSVGYTF. CDR3 nucleotide sequence: TGTGCCACCAGCAGAGATCGGTCTGTGGGCTACACCTTC.